This paragraph covers one TCR beta chain sequence. The antigen remains unidentified. This entry comes from a study of T cell responses to AZD1222 COVID-19 vaccine. Findings and limits, study-wide: None of the repertoires were sampled until the peak T cell response had passed. Donors were chiefly white British, with a greater number of females, and clonal diversity was perhaps underestimated.

Deletions cut 4 bases from V and 3 bases from J, with 11 bases between. The CDR3 loop spans 14 amino acids. Germline V gives CDR1 SGDLS, CDR2 YYNGEE. The table came from immunoSEQ multiplex PCR; TCRdb's copy has only in-frame clones and leaves some out. The sample consists of over 150,000 clones, about 89% of them appearing once. This chain joins TRBV9 and TRBJ1-5, with a weak D call TRBD1 (6 bases). The TCR sequence derives from an adult who received the AZD1222 COVID-19 vaccine. The sample consisted of peripheral blood, taken 28 days after the second AZD1222 dose. The DNA for the CDR3 is TGTGCCAGCAGCTTGGAGGGACACAATCAGCCCCAGCATTTT. It specifies CASSLEGHNQPQHF.